This T cell receptor (beta chain) was sequenced during a study of cytomegalovirus exposure and HLA in healthy donors (dated by TCRdb to about 2017). For the study in its entirety: An earlier analysis of roughly 500 of the donors reported about 290 Gb of sequence data and approximately 110 million unique TCR beta sequences from about 200 million T cells. In addition to the first cohort of roughly 700 subjects, a separate validation cohort of approximately 110 different subjects was used. The number of typed donors differed by locus: about 620-640 for A, B, C, DRB1 and DQB1; approximately 530 for DQA1; 606 for DPA1; and approximately 450 for DPB1. Donor age, sex, ethnicity and CMV serostatus were collected together with the repertoire data. Rather than drawing on any new phenotypic data, the later analysis identified candidate immune exposures from TCR beta sequences and the way those sequences occurred across donors. To predict cytomegalovirus infection status, the study brought together high-throughput TCR immunosequencing, statistical association of individual TCRs with disease status, and machine learning. An earlier analysis of a few hundred of the donors applied high-throughput TCR beta sequencing to assess whether each TCR beta V gene segment acted as functional or pseudogenic. The T cell repertoires of around 730 subjects were profiled by immunosequencing and related to cytomegalovirus serostatus. To study patterns of TCR occurrence, a later analysis re-analyzed previously published TCR beta repertoires from 666 donors and added high-resolution HLA genotyping. All discovery cohort repertoires had been generated on a single sequencing platform. Several DR-DQ haplotypes were treated as single units for association and clustering because of strong linkage in the cohort. An early release that covered fewer than 800 HLA-typed donors contained around 300 gigabases of sequencing data and approximately 85 million unique TCR sequences. HLA typing included class I and class II loci at four-digit resolution. Among about 410 genotyped donors of the cohort, an average of around 240,000 unique TCR beta nucleotide sequences was sequenced per donor, of which roughly 17% were non-productive. The genetic ancestry cluster associated with self-reported Caucasian donors included 81% of the roughly 390 genotyped donors. The aim of the study was to test whether cataloging public T cell receptors could identify signatures of past pathogen exposure. A later genetic analysis took genome-wide SNP genotypes for about three fifths of the 666 donors and used that subset as a discovery cohort.

As for this clone: It lacks a known antigen. No base quality values were provided; no much bigger clone lies one nucleotide off.

Library preparation was by the immunoSEQ multiplex PCR assay. The multiplex PCR relied on a mix of 60 forward primers for TCR Vbeta segments and 13 reverse primers for TCR Jbeta segments. Amplification of the CDR3 region of rearranged TCR beta genes was performed with a multiplex PCR assay on genomic DNA. On the Illumina HiSeq System, the amplified TCR beta libraries were sequenced as 87-base-pair reads. As for the original processing: In a later analysis, 77 million or so unique TCR beta chains were counted across the 500 to 700 repertoires, and roughly 11 million of these chains were shared by at least two donors. To remove PCR and sequencing errors, raw reads were error-corrected and collapsed into unique sequences using a nearest-neighbor algorithm that merged closely related sequences. V, D and J gene segments were assigned by aligning CDR3 sequences to IMGT reference sequences. Each retained sequence needed at least a six-nucleotide match to both a V gene segment and a J gene segment. A rearrangement was called productive if the CDR3 had no stop codons and remained in frame with V and J, and every other rearrangement was called non-productive. Following IMGT convention, CDR3 was defined as the stretch from the second conserved V-encoded cysteine up to the conserved J-encoded phenylalanine. The earlier analysis of about 620 of the donors excluded sequences that lacked an unambiguous match to a single V gene segment. An earlier analysis of around 600 of the donors classified V segments as functional when productive rearrangements were above 56.7% and as segregating when the standard deviation between donors was above 5%. A statistical classification framework was developed to diagnose cytomegalovirus status using the catalog of TCR beta chain sequences. In a later analysis, TCR nucleotide sequences were compared against IMGT/GENE-DB human TR gene sequences so that V and J genes could be assigned. In a later analysis, CDR3 sequences and most-parsimonious VDJ recombination scenarios were assigned using the TCRdist pipeline. In a later analysis, every TCR beta chain was defined by the combination of its CDR3 amino acid sequence and its V-gene family, and reads without a unique V-gene family were dropped. In a later analysis, approximately 590 highly shared, low-generation-probability nucleotide sequences were removed to address suspected cross-contamination and a sequencing artifact. In a later analysis, a clonal expansion index was calculated for each public chain from normalized within-repertoire ranks of inferred template counts. A later analysis computed generation probabilities with a VDJ recombination model fitted to out-of-frame rearrangements, and checked the results against IGoR. Hypergeometric tests were used in a later analysis to score TCR-TCR, TCR-HLA and TCR-CMV co-occurrence, with a repertoire-size bias correction applied to the TCR pairs. False discovery rates were estimated in a later analysis by permuting HLA or CMV assignments 20 times. In a later analysis, co-occurring TCRs were grouped with DBSCAN, and TCRdist sequence similarity was added when clustering was performed within HLA-allele-positive subsets. Repertoires with fewer than 30,000 or more than 120,000 public chains were left out of co-occurrence clustering, as were a handful of repertoires with anomalous nucleotide sharing. TCRdb took over this immuneACCESS table, retaining in-frame rearrangements with V and J assigned. Such tables are incomplete; in checked studies, under half of the missing clones stem from an unresolved V gene, and the remainder is unexplained. V, J and clone size are taken as reported in that table, and D and trimming were inferred from the DNA itself. The sample table contains under 200,000 clones; only one count was recorded for about 13% of them. Of the sample, under 10% falls within the top ten clones.

The cohort comprised some 680 healthy bone marrow donors. All cohort members were sampled while nominally healthy, although unrecorded immune exposures were likely present. The donor tested CMV seropositive, placing the donor among the 289 seropositive members of the cohort. Every donor gave a peripheral blood sample, and the peripheral blood mononuclear cells from that sample were used for TCR beta sequencing. The Qiagen DNeasy Blood Extraction Kit was used to extract genomic DNA from the blood cell samples. Findings and caveats that apply to the study as a whole: According to a later analysis, most CMV-associated TCR beta chains appeared to be HLA-restricted, and the HLA associations seemed to be driven largely by CMV exposure. The only immune exposure information available for the cohort was CMV serostatus. Some IMGT-functional V segments, including TRBV6-2 and TRBV6-3, could not be distinguished by the 87-base-pair reads and were therefore excluded. An association between a missense DCLRE1C variant and V-gene and J-gene trimming of TCR beta chains was found in a later genetic analysis and replicated in an independent cohort. While some public TCRs were present in many individuals, most TCR sequences turned up only very rarely across donors. According to the authors, the approach could potentially be generalized to other disease states and immunological phenotypes. The study listed approximately 150 TCR beta chains as associated with cytomegalovirus. Specific HLA alleles were associated with 15,000 to 20,000 TCR beta sequences at a false discovery rate of 0.05 in a later analysis. In an earlier analysis of 500 to 650 of the donors, most TCR beta V segments appeared in productive rearrangements about 87% or about 30% of the time, broadly matching IMGT annotations. Compared with the approximately 720-donor mean, donors in an Asian-associated ancestry cluster had fewer N-insertions in productive TCRs, according to a later genetic analysis. Because counts were too low, about 15 rarely observed V segments, including chromosome 9 orphons, were left out of the earlier analysis of several hundred of the donors. A cluster of highly shared sequence variants was judged likely to be a technical artifact of the sequencing pipeline. The presence/absence analyses assumed that sequencing depth was roughly uniform across donors, and that assumption may not be true. In a later analysis, HLA-associated TCR beta chains showed more clonal expansion and lower generation probabilities than non-associated chains that were equally common. When HLA alleles, especially DR and DQ, strongly co-occurred, attributing TCR associations to individual alleles was difficult. A few of the identified cytomegalovirus-associated TCR beta chains were confirmed in vitro to be specific for cytomegalovirus antigens. Correlated functional status among segregating V segments might be attributable to linkage disequilibrium, but an unknown experimental factor could not be ruled out. Cytomegalovirus status was reported to be diagnosed by the classifier with high specificity and sensitivity in both the original and validation cohorts. A further reported finding was that TCR beta sequences accurately predicted the HLA-A and HLA-B alleles for most subjects in the first cohort. A later analysis reported that several top co-occurrence clusters appeared linked to parvovirus B19, influenza, CMV and Epstein-Barr virus. This cohort had only TCR beta chains sequenced, and the lack of alpha or paired-chain data limited which features could be detected. In a later analysis, the rate of TCR association differed among HLA loci, with DRB1 alleles having the most associated TCRs and HLA-C alleles having the fewest. HLA typing was unavailable for some donors at each locus, so association tests used only the typed subset.

Reading from cysteine to phenylalanine, the CDR3 counts 14 amino acids. The CDR3 DNA has 42 bases and is translated from base 1. Sequences MNHEY (CDR1) and SVGAGI (CDR2) are obtained from the germline V gene. The receptor comes from a man aged 45-65 years in good health and CMV-seropositive. Sequenced: PBMCs. The V and J segments used are TRBV6-5 and TRBJ2-5; 9 bases in between match TRBD1. The J call may be wrong; the DNA end is better matched by TRBJ2-7. In nucleotides, the sequence is TGTGCCAGTCCGAACAGGGGGCGCCACGACGAGCAGTACTTC. This gives the protein CASPNRGRHDEQYF.